This note documents a single T cell receptor beta chain sequence. Trimming took 4 bases from V and 2 from J; bases not matched to a gene: 7. The CDR3 contains 14 residues. Germline lookup yields CDR1 GTSNPN and CDR2 SVGIG (reference sequence). This specimen belongs to a study of shared T cell receptors in the human thymus. Here immunoSEQ multiplex PCR was the method, and the copy in TCRdb shows in-frame clones only, minus some. Among about 500,000 clones listed, about 80% were seen once. The same sample was also used in a study of human thymus T cells. That paper adds: Immunologically healthy infants in Finland undergoing congenital heart defect surgery were the donors. The thymus tissue came from resections taken during corrective heart surgery. Thymic and blood repertoires seemed to show skewed V and J gene use. Thymic repertoires of unrelated individuals were reported in related research to overlap highly.

This sequence was found in a boy in the first two years of life with a congenital heart defect. The V call is TRBV30, the J call TRBJ2-7, with 8 bases that match TRBD2. Sequencing was performed on thymocytes. CDR3 sequence: CAWTSGPGPYEQYF. The CDR3 nucleotides read TGTGCCTGGACTAGCGGGCCCGGGCCCTACGAGCAGTACTTC.